This entry lists 22 T cell receptor beta chains sequenced from one sample in a study of regulatory T cells in long-lasting Graves disease. For TCR beta, libraries came from iRepertoire HTBI primers and Arm-PCR of CDR3 regions. Each CDR3 protein is one row after TCRdb ran MiXCR on the multiplex PCR reads. The table includes fewer than 550,000 distinct CDR3 sequences, over 15% detected once. Time point meaning: newly diagnosed GD, antithyroid drugs for less than 3 months. Isolated PBMC RNA provided the starting material for the TCR library. These same data were also listed under a study on T cells in Graves' hyperthyroidism and ophthalmopathy.

Sequenced material: peripheral blood mononuclear cells (PBMCs), taken at new diagnosis, from a patient treated with antithyroid drugs. The origin of the receptors is a young woman with Graves disease.

The genes are TRBV9 and TRBJ1-3; 11 positions agree with TRBD1. With 4 bases clipped from V and 4 bases from J, the junction kept 4 bases outside the gene matches. The CDR3 sequence is 15 residues long. Per germline, CDR1 SGDLS and CDR2 YYNGEE. CDR3 protein: CASSRTGGNGNTIYF. Written as DNA, the CDR3 is TGTGCCAGCAGCAGGACAGGGGGCAACGGAAACACCATATATTTT.

Turning to this clonotype: This may arise from a read error, as a much more abundant clone is one base away. The CDR3 bases are TGTGCCAGCGCCCAAGGGACAGGAGCCCCCGGGCAGTACTTC. Its translation: CASAQGTGAPGQYF. This chain uses TRBV28 with TRBJ2-7, with 8 positions matching TRBD1. Germline V gives CDR1 MDHEN, CDR2 SYDVKM. CDR3 length: 14 amino acids. V lost 8 bases to trimming and J lost 9 bases; unmatched junction nucleotides: 15.

In this sample, this clonotype turned up a few times. The chain combines TRBV12-3 or TRBV12-4 with TRBJ2-7; D gene uncertain. The CDR3 consists of 14 residues. Trimming shortened V by 7 bases and J by 5 bases, and 18 bases separated the two germline ends. CDR3 protein: CASNNGMGIHEQYF. The CDR3 bases are TGTGCCAGCAACAATGGAATGGGGATACACGAGCAGTACTTC.

This clonotype was observed many times. The chain has TRBV27 and TRBJ2-7; 10 nucleotides agree with TRBD1. Unmatched junction bases numbered 8, after V lost 6 bases and J lost 9 bases. CDR3 length: 13 residues. Germline V gene data show CDR1 as MNHEY and CDR2 as SMNVEV (reference sequence). CDR3 DNA: TGTGCCAGCAGGTCAGACAGGGGGCTTGGGCAGTACTTC. This codes for CASRSDRGLGQYF.

The chain couples TRBV30 to TRBJ1-6; no definite D call. This CDR3 has 12 residues. V lost 5 bases and J 5 bases, leaving 7 bases between the germline ends. Germline V gives CDR1 GTSNPN, CDR2 SVGIG (reference sequence). This chain's CDR3 is CAWEINNSPLHF. The CDR3 DNA reads TGTGCCTGGGAAATAAATAATTCACCCCTCCACTTT. The whole variable domain, remainder taken from reference TRBV30 and TRBJ1-6, is SQTIHQWPATLVQPVGSPLSLECTVEGTSNPNLYWYRQAAGRGLQLLFYSVGIGQISSEVPQNLSASRPQDRQFILSSKKLLLSDSGFYLCAWEINNSPLHFGNGTRLTVT.

This clonotype was found many times. The rearrangement links TRBV20-1 to TRBJ2-5; no definite D call. The V end was cut by 3 bases, the J end by 13 bases, with 15 bases between. This CDR3 is built from 11 residues. The germline CDR1 and CDR2 sequences are DFQATT and SNEGSKA (reference sequence). CDR3 nucleotides: TGCAGTGCTAGCCCCGGCTCGGTCTTGTACTTC. Protein sequence: CSASPGSVLYF.

This clonotype has only a few counts. The CDR3 here is CSARDRRFPYEQYF. For the CDR3, the DNA is TGCAGTGCTAGGGACCGCAGGTTTCCCTACGAGCAGTACTTC. The chain is built from TRBV20-1 and TRBJ2-7, with unresolved D. The CDR3 has 14 amino acids. CDR1 is DFQATT and CDR2 is SNEGSKA in the germline V gene (reference sequence). V shed 3 bases and J shed 2 bases, with 14 bases lying between them.

The chain uses TRBV4-1 and TRBJ1-1; D is possibly TRBD1 (5 bases). V gave up 3 bases and J gave up 3 bases, with 20 bases separating them. The CDR3 length is 17 residues. Germline-derived CDR1 and CDR2 are MGHRA and YSYEKL. The CDR3: CASSHIGATGADTEAFF. The CDR3 DNA sequence: TGCGCCAGCAGCCACATAGGGGCCACTGGGGCGGACACTGAAGCTTTCTTT.

The rearrangement links TRBV5-1 to TRBJ2-2, with TRBD1 identical over 9 bases. Germline CDR1 SGHRS, CDR2 YFSETQ. After removal of 3 bases from V and 3 bases from J, the junction contained 9 bases not matched to a gene. The CDR3 contains 17 residues. CDR3 residues: CASSYDRGFSDTGELFF. For the CDR3, the DNA is TGCGCCAGCAGCTATGACAGGGGGTTTTCGGACACCGGGGAGCTGTTTTTT.

In regard to this clonotype: This may come from a read error, since a much larger clone is one base off. The J gene is TRBJ2-7, the V gene TRBV6-1; TRBD2 aligns across 13 bases. The CDR3 contains 18 residues. Germline CDR1 and CDR2: MNHNS and SASEGT. V lost 7 bases, J lost 3 bases, and 15 bases stayed unmatched. Written as DNA, the CDR3 is TGTGCCAGCACTAACCCGGGACTAGCGGGATTAGTGATCTACGAGCAGTACTTC. It codes for CASTNPGLAGLVIYEQYF.

This clonotype was observed a handful of times. The V call is TRBV29-1, the J call TRBJ2-1; D is undetermined. V was clipped by 0 bases and J by 7 bases, with 10 bases between them. This CDR3 comprises 13 residues. Germline-derived CDR1 and CDR2 are SQVTM and ANQGSEA. CDR3 in amino acids: CSVEDQLGNEQFF. For the CDR3, the DNA is TGCAGCGTTGAAGATCAACTGGGGAATGAGCAGTTCTTC.

This clonotype appeared many times. This chain joins TRBV6-2 or TRBV6-3 and TRBJ2-1; D remains unclear. The CDR3 spans 17 residues. The germline V gene encodes CDR1 MNHEY and CDR2 SVGEGT. Trimming stripped 5 bases from V and 0 bases from J, with 17 bases between. The CDR3 DNA reads as TGTGCCAGCAGTGAAAAAGGGTTCCGGATCTCCTACAATGAGCAGTTCTTC. As protein: CASSEKGFRISYNEQFF.

This clonotype has only a few counts. With a much larger clone just one base away, this may be a read error. The CDR3 loop reads CASSLGVGTDTRYF. Written as DNA, the CDR3 is TGTGCCAGCAGCTTAGGTGTCGGCACAGATACGCGGTATTTT. J is TRBJ2-3 and V is TRBV11-2; D is undetermined. Germline V gene lookup returns CDR1 SGHAT and CDR2 FQNNGV. The CDR3 runs 14 residues.

This clonotype was picked up many times. The rearrangement joins TRBV3-1 to TRBJ2-1, with 15 bases matching TRBD2. The CDR3 has 18 amino acids. The V segment lost 1 base and the J segment 4 bases; nucleotides outside the gene matches: 5. Germline V CDR1 and CDR2: LGHDT, YNNKEL (reference sequence). Written as DNA, the CDR3 is TGTGCCAGCAGCCAAGGGACTAGCGGGAGGGCCTCTTACAATGAGCAGTTCTTC. Translation: CASSQGTSGRASYNEQFF.

This clonotype was recorded a few times. This rearrangement joins TRBV10-3 to TRBJ2-2, with TRBD1 matching 8 bases. The CDR3 loop spans 15 amino acids. The J segment lost 3 bases and the V segment lost 6 bases, leaving 6 bases of the junction unmatched. Germline-derived CDR1 and CDR2 are ENHRY and SYGVKD. The CDR3 here is CAIRTGQVDTGELFF. CDR3 DNA sequence: TGTGCCATCAGGACGGGACAGGTGGACACCGGGGAGCTGTTTTTT.

This clonotype was seen at least ten times. The chain combines TRBV7-9 with TRBJ2-7, with D possibly matching TRBD2 (5 bases). Trimming took off 3 bases at V and 3 bases at J, with 15 bases between the two ends. Looked up from germline, CDR1 is SEHNR and CDR2 is FQNEAQ (reference sequence). This CDR3 comprises 15 residues. As DNA, the CDR3 is TGTGCCAGCAGCTTTTACCTCGGGAATAGCTACGAGCAGTACTTC. Amino acids: CASSFYLGNSYEQYF.

The CDR3 nucleotides are TGTGCCAGCAGTTTAGCGAGTCTAGTTAATGAGCAGTTCTTC. This gives the protein CASSLASLVNEQFF. The chain couples TRBV12-3 or TRBV12-4 to TRBJ2-1, with D hard to call. Trimming shortened V by 0 bases and J by 7 bases, and 10 bases separated the two germline ends. The CDR3 has 14 amino acids.

This clonotype was observed a few times. This chain connects TRBV29-1 to TRBJ2-3; 7 bases line up with TRBD1. There are 12 residues in the CDR3. Germline trimming cut 3 bases from V and 4 bases from J; bases unmatched to any gene: 1. Germline V gives CDR1 SQVTM, CDR2 ANQGSEA. CDR3 in DNA: TGCAGCGTTGAGACAGGGTCAGATACGCAGTATTTT. Encoded protein: CSVETGSDTQYF.

This clonotype was detected only a few times. The genes are TRBV7-6 and TRBJ2-7, with D perhaps TRBD2 (6 bases). The CDR3 has 15 amino acids. V shed 0 bases and J shed 0 bases, with 9 bases lying between them. Germline V gene data show CDR1 as SGHVS and CDR2 as FNYEAQ. The CDR3 reads CASSLARGPSYEQYF. The CDR3 DNA reads as TGTGCCAGCAGCTTAGCGCGGGGTCCCTCCTACGAGCAGTACTTC.

A few counts support this clonotype. A clone one base away is much larger, so this may be a read error. This chain links TRBV24-1 with TRBJ2-5, with TRBD1 identical over 9 bases. This CDR3 comprises 17 residues. Germline assignment: CDR1 KGHDR and CDR2 SFDVKD. The J segment lost 5 bases and the V segment lost 1 base, leaving 10 bases of the junction unmatched. CDR3 DNA sequence: TGTGCCACCAGTGATTTTGCGAAAGGGACAGGGACCGAGACCCAGTACTTC. As protein: CATSDFAKGTGTETQYF.

V usage is TRBV6-2 or TRBV6-3 and J usage is TRBJ2-1; no clear D gene. Germline V CDR1 and CDR2: MNHEY, SVGEGT. V lost 6 bases to trimming and J lost 2 bases, with 11 bases between them. The CDR3 runs to 14 residues. CDR3 nucleotides: TGTGCCAGCAGGTATCACTCTACCTACAATGAGCAGTTCTTC. Amino acid sequence: CASRYHSTYNEQFF.

The CDR3 is CSARGGDDEDGYTF. CDR3 bases: TGCAGTGCTAGAGGTGGGGACGACGAGGATGGCTACACCTTC. V gene TRBV20-1 combines with J gene TRBJ1-2, with TRBD1 as a possible D gene (5 bases). V was cut by 1 base and J by 6 bases, with 15 bases left in between. Germline V lookup: CDR1 DFQATT, CDR2 SNEGSKA (reference sequence). The CDR3 is 14 residues long.